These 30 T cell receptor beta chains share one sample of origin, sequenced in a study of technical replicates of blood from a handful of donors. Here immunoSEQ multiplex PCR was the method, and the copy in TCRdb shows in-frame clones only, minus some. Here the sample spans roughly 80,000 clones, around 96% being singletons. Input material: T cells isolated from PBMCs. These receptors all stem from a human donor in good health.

The CDR3 reads CASSLVPGNYGYTF. CDR3 in DNA: TGTGCCAGCAGCTTGGTCCCGGGAAACTATGGCTACACCTTC. V is TRBV5-5 and J is TRBJ1-2, with no clear D. The CDR3 is 14 residues long. Germline CDR1 is SGHKS and CDR2 is YYEKEE (reference sequence). V shed 0 bases and J shed 2 bases, with 8 bases lying between them. The full variable domain, completed using reference TRBV5-5 and TRBJ1-2, is DAGVTQSPTHLIKTRGQQVTLRCSPISGHKSVSWYQQVLGQGPQFIFQYYEKEERGRGNFPDRFSARQFPNYSSELNVNALLLGDSALYLCASSLVPGNYGYTFGSGTRLTVV.

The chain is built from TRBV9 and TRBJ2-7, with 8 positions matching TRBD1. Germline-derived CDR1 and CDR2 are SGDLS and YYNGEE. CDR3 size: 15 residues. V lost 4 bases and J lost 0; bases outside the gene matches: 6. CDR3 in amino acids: CASSPRQGSSYEQYF. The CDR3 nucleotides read TGTGCCAGCAGCCCACGACAGGGGAGCTCCTACGAGCAGTACTTC.

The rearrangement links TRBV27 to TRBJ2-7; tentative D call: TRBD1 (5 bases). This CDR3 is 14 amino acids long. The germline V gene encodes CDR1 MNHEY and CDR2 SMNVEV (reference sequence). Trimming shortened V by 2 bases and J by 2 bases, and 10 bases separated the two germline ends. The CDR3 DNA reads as TGTGCCAGCAGTTTAACGGACACCACCTACGAGCAGTACTTC. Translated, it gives CASSLTDTTYEQYF.

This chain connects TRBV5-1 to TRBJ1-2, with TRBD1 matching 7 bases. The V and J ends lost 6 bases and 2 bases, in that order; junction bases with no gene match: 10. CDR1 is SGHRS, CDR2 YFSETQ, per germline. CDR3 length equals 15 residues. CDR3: CASTGNRGQNYGYTF. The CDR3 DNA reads TGCGCCAGCACCGGAAACAGGGGACAGAACTATGGCTACACCTTC.

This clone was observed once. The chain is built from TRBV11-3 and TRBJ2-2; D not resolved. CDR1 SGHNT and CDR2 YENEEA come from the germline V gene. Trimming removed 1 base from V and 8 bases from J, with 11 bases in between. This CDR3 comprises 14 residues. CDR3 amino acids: CASSLADSLGELFF. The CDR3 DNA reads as TGTGCCAGCAGCTTAGCAGACTCTCTTGGGGAGCTGTTTTTT.

The CDR3 spells CASSLTLQNYGYTF. In nucleotides, the CDR3 is TGTGCCAGCAGCTTGACACTACAAAACTATGGCTACACCTTC. This chain uses TRBV5-4 with TRBJ1-2; no reliable D call. Trimming stripped 1 base from V and 2 bases from J, with 9 bases between. The CDR3 has 14 amino acids. CDR1 and CDR2 from the germline V gene are SGHNT and YYREEE (reference sequence).

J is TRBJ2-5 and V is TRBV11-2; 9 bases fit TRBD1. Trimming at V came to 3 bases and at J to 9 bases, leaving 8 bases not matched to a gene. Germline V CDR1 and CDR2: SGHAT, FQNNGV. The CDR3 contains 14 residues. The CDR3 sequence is CASSLNRGRVAQYF. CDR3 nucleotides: TGTGCCAGCAGCTTGAACAGGGGGCGCGTGGCCCAGTACTTC.

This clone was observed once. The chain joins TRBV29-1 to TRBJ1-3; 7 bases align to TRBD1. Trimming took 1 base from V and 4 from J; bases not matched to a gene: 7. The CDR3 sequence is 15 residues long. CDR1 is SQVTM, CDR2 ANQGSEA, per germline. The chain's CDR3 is CSVEGLDREGNTIYF. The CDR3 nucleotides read TGCAGCGTTGAAGGCCTCGACAGGGAGGGAAACACCATATATTTT.

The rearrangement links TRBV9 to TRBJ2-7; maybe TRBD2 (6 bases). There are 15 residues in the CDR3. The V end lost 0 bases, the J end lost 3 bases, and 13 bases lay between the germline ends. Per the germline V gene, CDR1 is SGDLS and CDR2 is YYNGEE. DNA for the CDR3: TGTGCCAGCAGCGTAGGGGAGGAGGCGCTCTACGAGCAGTACTTC. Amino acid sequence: CASSVGEEALYEQYF. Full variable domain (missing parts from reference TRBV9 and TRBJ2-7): DSGVTQTPKHLITATGQRVTLRCSPRSGDLSVYWYQQSLDQGLQFLIQYYNGEERAKGNILERFSAQQFPDLHSELNLSSLELGDSALYFCASSVGEEALYEQYFGPGTRLTVT.

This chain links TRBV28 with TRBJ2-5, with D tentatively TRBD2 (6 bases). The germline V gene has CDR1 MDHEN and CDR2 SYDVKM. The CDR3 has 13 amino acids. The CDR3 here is CAAGRPGQETQYF. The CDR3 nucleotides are TGTGCTGCGGGGAGACCCGGACAAGAGACCCAGTACTTC.

Here the CDR3 reads CASRAGDQPQHF. The CDR3 bases are TGTGCCAGTAGGGCAGGGGATCAGCCCCAGCATTTT. This sequence joins TRBV19 and TRBJ1-5; weak D call: TRBD1 (6 bases). Trimming removed 6 bases from V and 5 bases from J, with 8 bases in between. CDR1 and CDR2 from the germline V gene are LNHDA and SQIVND (reference sequence). The CDR3 contains 12 residues.

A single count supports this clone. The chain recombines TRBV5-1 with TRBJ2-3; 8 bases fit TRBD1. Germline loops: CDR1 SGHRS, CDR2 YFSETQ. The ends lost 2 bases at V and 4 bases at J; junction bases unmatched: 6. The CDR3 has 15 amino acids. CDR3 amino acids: CASSFQGAIADTQYF. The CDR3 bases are TGCGCCAGCAGCTTCCAGGGGGCGATTGCAGATACGCAGTATTTT.

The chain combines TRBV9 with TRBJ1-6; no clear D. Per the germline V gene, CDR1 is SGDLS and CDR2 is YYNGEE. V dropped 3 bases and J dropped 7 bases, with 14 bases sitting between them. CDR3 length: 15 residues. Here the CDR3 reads CASSAPGPGNSPLHF. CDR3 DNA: TGTGCCAGCAGCGCCCCAGGACCGGGGAATTCACCCCTCCACTTT.

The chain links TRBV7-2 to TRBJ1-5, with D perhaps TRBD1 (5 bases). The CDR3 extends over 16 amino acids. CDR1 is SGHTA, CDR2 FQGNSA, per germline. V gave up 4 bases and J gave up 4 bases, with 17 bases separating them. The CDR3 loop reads CASSYWGGRGNQPQHF. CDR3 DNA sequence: TGTGCCAGCAGCTACTGGGGGGGAAGGGGAAATCAGCCCCAGCATTTT.

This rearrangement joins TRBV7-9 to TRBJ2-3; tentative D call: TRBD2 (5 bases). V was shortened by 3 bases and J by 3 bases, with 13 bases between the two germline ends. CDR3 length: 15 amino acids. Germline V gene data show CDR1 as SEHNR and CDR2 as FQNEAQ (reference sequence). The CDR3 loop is CASSLDLTRTDTQYF. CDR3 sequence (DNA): TGTGCCAGCAGCTTGGATCTCACTAGGACAGATACGCAGTATTTT. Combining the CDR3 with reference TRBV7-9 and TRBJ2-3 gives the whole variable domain DTGVSQNPRHKITKRGQNVTFRCDPISEHNRLYWYRQTLGQGPEFLTYFQNEAQLEKSRLLSDRFSAERPKGSFSTLEIQRTEQGDSAMYLCASSLDLTRTDTQYFGPGTRLTVL.

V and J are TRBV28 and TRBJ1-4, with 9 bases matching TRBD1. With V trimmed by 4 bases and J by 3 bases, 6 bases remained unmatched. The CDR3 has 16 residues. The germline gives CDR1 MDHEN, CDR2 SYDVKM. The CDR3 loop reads CASSSKRQGANEKLFF. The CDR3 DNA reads TGTGCCAGCAGTTCGAAACGACAGGGGGCTAATGAAAAACTGTTTTTT.

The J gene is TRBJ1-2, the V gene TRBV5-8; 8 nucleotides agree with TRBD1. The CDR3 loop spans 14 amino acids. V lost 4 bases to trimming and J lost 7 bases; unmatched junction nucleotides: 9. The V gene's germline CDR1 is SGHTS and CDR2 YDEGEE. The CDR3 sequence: CASSQIQGGGGYTF. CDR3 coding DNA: TGTGCCAGCAGCCAAATACAGGGGGGCGGTGGCTACACCTTC.

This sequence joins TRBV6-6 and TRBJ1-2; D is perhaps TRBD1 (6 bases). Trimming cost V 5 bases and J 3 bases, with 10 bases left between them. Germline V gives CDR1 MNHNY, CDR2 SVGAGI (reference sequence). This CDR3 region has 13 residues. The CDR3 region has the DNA TGTGCCAGCAGTACAGGGTCCCACTATGGCTACACCTTC. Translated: CASSTGSHYGYTF.

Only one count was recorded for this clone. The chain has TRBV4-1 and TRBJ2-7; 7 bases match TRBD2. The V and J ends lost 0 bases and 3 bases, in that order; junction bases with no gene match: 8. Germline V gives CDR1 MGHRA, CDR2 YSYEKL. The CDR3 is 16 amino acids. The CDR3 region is CASSQEPPAGFYEQYF. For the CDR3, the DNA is TGCGCCAGCAGCCAAGAGCCCCCAGCGGGATTCTACGAGCAGTACTTC.

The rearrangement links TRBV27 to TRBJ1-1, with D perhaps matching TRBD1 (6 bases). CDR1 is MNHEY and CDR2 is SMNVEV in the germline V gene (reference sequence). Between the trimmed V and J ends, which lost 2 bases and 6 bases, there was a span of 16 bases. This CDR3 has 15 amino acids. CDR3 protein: CASSLQGPGLPEAFF. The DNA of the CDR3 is TGTGCCAGCAGTTTACAGGGGCCGGGGTTGCCTGAAGCTTTCTTT.

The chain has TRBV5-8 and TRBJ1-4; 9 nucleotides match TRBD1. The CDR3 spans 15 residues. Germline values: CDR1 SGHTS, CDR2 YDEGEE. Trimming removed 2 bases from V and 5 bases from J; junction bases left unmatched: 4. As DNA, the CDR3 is TGTGCCAGCAGCTTCGCCGGGACAGGGAATGAAAAACTGTTTTTT. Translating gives CASSFAGTGNEKLFF.

The DNA of the CDR3 is TGTGCCATCAGTGAGTCTTCCAATGGCTACACCTTC. Translated: CAISESSNGYTF. The rearrangement links TRBV10-3 to TRBJ1-2; D is unclear. The CDR3 contains 12 residues. Per germline, CDR1 ENHRY and CDR2 SYGVKD. V was cut by 0 bases and J by 6 bases, with 5 bases left in between.

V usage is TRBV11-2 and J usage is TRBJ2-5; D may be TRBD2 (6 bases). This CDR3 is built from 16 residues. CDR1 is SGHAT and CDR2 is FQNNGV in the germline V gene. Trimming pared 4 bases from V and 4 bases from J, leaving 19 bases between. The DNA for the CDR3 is TGTGCCAGCAGCTCCTTCCCCGGGAAGGGAGGAGAGACCCAGTACTTC. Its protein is CASSSFPGKGGETQYF.

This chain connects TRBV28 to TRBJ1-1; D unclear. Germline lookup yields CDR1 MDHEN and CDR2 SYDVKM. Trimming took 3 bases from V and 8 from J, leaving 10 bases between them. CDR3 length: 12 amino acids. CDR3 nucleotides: TGTGCCAGCAGTTTCTTGGGGAGAGAAGCTTTCTTT. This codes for CASSFLGREAFF.

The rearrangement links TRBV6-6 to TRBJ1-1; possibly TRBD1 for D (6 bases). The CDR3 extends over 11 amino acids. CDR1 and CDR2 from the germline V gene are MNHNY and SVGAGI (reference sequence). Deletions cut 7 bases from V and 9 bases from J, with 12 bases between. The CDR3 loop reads CASTQGTQAFF. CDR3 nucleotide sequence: TGTGCCAGCACCCAAGGGACACAAGCTTTCTTT.

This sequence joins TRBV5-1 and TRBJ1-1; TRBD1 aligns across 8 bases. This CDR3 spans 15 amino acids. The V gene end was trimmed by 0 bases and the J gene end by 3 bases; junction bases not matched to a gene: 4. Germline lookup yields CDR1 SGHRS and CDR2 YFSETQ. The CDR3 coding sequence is TGCGCCAGCAGCTTGGACAGGGGGATGGACACTGAAGCTTTCTTT. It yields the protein CASSLDRGMDTEAFF.

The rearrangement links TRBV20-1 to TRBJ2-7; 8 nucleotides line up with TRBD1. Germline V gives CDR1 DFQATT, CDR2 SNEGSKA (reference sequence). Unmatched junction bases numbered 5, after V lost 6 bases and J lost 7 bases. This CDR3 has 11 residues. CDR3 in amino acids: CSALTGGEQYF. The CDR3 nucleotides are TGCAGTGCCCTTACAGGGGGGGAGCAGTACTTC.

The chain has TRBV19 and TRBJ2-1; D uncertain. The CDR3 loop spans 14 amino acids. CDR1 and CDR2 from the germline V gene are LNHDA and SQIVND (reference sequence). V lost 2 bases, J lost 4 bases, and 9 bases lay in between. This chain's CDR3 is CASSIRVNYNEQFF. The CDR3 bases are TGTGCCAGTAGTATACGGGTTAATTACAATGAGCAGTTCTTC.

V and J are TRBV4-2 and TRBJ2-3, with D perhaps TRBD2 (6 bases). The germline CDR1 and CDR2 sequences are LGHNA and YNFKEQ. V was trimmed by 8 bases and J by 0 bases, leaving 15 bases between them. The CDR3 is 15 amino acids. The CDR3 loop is CASSVTGTSTDTQYF. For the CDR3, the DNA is TGTGCCAGCTCGGTAACCGGGACTAGCACAGATACGCAGTATTTT.

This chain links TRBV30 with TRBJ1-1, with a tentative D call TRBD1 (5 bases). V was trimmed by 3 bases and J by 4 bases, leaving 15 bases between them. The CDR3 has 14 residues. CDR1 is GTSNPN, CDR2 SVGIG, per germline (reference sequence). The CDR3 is CAWRRLREGTEAFF. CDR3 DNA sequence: TGTGCCTGGAGACGCCTCAGGGAGGGCACTGAAGCTTTCTTT.